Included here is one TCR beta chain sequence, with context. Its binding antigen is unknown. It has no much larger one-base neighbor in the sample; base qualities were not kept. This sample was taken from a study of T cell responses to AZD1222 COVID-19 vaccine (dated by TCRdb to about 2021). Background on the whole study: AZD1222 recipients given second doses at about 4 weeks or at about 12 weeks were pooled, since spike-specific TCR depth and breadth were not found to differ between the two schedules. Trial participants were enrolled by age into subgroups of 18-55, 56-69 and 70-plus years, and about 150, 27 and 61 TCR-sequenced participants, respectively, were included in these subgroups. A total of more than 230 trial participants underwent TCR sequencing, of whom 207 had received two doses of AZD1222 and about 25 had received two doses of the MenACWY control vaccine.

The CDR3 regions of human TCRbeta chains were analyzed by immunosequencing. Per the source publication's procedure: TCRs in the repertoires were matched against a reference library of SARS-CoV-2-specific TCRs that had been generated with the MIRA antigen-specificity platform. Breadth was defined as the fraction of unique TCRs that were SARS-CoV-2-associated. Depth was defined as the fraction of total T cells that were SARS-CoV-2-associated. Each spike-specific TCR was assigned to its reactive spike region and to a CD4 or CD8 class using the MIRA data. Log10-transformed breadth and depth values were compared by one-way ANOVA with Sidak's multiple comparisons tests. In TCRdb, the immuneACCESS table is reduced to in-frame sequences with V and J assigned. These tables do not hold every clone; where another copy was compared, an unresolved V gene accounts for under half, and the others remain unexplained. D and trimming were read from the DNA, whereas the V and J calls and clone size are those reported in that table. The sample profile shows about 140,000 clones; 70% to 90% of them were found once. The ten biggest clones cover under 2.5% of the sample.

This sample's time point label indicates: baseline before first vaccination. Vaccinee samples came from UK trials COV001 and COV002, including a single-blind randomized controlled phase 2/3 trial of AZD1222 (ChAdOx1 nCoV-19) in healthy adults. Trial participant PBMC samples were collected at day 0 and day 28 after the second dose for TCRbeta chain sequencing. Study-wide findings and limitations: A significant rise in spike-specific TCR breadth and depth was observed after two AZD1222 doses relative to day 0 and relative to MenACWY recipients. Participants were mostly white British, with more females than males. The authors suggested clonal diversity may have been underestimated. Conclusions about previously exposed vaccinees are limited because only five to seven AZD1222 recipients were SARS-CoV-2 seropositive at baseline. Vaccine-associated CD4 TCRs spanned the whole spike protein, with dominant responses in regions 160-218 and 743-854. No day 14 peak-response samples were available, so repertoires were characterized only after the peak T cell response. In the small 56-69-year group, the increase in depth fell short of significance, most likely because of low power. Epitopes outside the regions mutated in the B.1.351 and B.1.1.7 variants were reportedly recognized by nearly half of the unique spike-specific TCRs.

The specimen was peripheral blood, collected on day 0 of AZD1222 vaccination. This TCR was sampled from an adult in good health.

The CDR3: CASSQLPGAPYEQYF. The sequence in DNA is TGTGCCAGTAGTCAACTACCCGGGGCCCCCTACGAGCAGTACTTC. This chain joins TRBV19 to TRBJ2-7; the D assignment is uncertain and may be TRBD1 or TRBD2, with 5 bases supporting each. Measured from the cysteine to the phenylalanine, the CDR3 is 15 residues long. Here the CDR3 DNA is all that survives: 45 bases in frame from base 1. Reading the germline V gene (reference sequence) gives CDR1 LNHDA and CDR2 SQIVND. A distance of 16 bases separates the germline ends of V and J, which lose 5 bases and 2 bases respectively.